This T cell receptor (beta chain) was sequenced during a study of beta chain features in type 1 diabetes (dated by TCRdb to 2017 to 2018). Turning to the overall study: No differences in mean age, gender distribution, total cell number or subset yield were found between patients and healthy donors. A total of about 100,000,000 sorted cells were examined across all samples, and RNA yield correlated strongly with the number of cells per subset. In the study, recently diagnosed type 1 diabetes patients and matched healthy donors were compared on the TCRB repertoires of their sorted circulating CD4+ T cell subsets. Regulatory and stem cell-like memory subsets were isolated from only 8 patients and roughly eight healthy donors, whereas naive and central memory subsets came from all 30 or so donors. What the authors observed across the whole study: PCR may preferentially amplify shorter templates, but because patient and control samples were amplified and corrected together, any resulting skew would affect both groups equally. Patients with type 1 diabetes made fewer insertions and deleted more nucleotides at VDJ recombination sites, implying thymic rearrangement abnormalities. Sequencing cDNA rather than genomic DNA could over-represent highly expressing activated cells, although activation and CD3 levels did not differ between groups. A moderate but significant shortening of TCRB CDR3 length was observed in type 1 diabetes patients in all four CD4+ subsets. Because small numbers of individuals were included in the HLA sub-analyses, any influence of HLA type on TCRB rearrangement was left unresolved. Naive, central memory and regulatory TCRB repertoires appeared to be more similar among patients than among healthy donors.

Concerning this clone itself: Its antigen remains undetermined. Base-call qualities are not available, and no considerably larger clone is one nucleotide away.

The CDR3, from cysteine to phenylalanine, totals 11 residues. Left in the record is the CDR3 DNA by itself, 33 bases read in frame from the first base. V loses 4 bases of germline sequence and J loses 11 bases, and the interval between the two ends is 7 bases. Per the germline V gene, SGDLS is the CDR1 and YYNGEE is the CDR2. All of the isolated RNA was reverse transcribed with the High Capacity cDNA Reverse Transcription Kit, so expressed TCRB transcripts were sequenced. Naive, central memory and regulatory T cell samples underwent deep immunoSEQ sequencing, averaging about 3.57 million total reads per sample. Sorted cells were lysed in RLT buffer and RNA was extracted with DNase-treated RNeasy Micro or Mini kits, depending on cell number. Each cell subset was processed separately to prevent cross-contamination, with patient and healthy donor samples processed together. Using the immunoSEQ multiplex PCR, TCRB sequences were amplified from cDNA into 87-bp fragments spanning the CDR3 region. Amplicons were sequenced on the Illumina HiSeq platform. The study's processing was this. Synthetic template baselines were used to correct PCR bias computationally, reads within Hamming distance 2 were collapsed, and singletons that could not be merged were discarded. Reads were aligned against IMGT to assign V, D and J genes, CDR3 length and insertions or deletions at six rearrangement sites. Within each subset, clonotype counts were normalized to the number of sorted cells before true diversity and Gini coefficients were calculated with the tcR R package. The overlap coefficient, calculated on TCRB nucleotide sequences, was used to measure repertoire sharing. Not all clones reach the TCRdb copy of this immuneACCESS table, which keeps in-frame sequences only. Checked studies attribute under half of the gap to unresolved V genes and leave the rest unexplained. Clone size and the V and J calls come from that table; the DNA yielded D and trimming. For this sample there are some 160,000 clones; approximately 10% appear just once. The biggest ten clones account for 0.65% to 0.9% of the sample.

Each donor gave one peripheral blood draw, averaging roughly 100 mL, which was collected into heparinised tubes. Using a panel that included CD45RO, CCR7, CD25, CD127, CD95 and CD27, naive, central memory, regulatory and stem cell-like memory CD4+ T cells were sorted on a BD FACSAria II. Every sorted population had a purity above 95%. PBMCs were isolated immediately by Lymphoprep density gradient centrifugation and stained directly without culture. Samples were stained and sorted in pairs, with one healthy donor and one patient per experiment, so that batch effects were minimized. The clonotype comes from a woman aged 25 to 39 with type 1 diabetes. Source material: central memory CD4+ T cells from blood. Recombination linked TRBV9 to TRBJ2-6; the D gene remains uncertain. The CDR3 here reads CASSSSDVLTF. The nucleotides read TGTGCCAGCAGCTCCTCCGACGTCCTGACTTTC.